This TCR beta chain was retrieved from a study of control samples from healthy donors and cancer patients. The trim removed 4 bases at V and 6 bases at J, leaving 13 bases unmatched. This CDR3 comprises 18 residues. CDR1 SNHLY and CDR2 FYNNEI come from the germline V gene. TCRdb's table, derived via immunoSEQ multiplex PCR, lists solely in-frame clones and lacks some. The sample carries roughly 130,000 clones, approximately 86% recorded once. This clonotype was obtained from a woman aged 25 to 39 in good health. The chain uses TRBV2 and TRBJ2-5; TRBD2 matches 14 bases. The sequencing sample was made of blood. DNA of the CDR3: TGTGCCAGCAGTGCGCGACTAGCGGGAGGGGGATTCGTGCAGACCCAGTACTTC. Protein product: CASSARLAGGGFVQTQYF.